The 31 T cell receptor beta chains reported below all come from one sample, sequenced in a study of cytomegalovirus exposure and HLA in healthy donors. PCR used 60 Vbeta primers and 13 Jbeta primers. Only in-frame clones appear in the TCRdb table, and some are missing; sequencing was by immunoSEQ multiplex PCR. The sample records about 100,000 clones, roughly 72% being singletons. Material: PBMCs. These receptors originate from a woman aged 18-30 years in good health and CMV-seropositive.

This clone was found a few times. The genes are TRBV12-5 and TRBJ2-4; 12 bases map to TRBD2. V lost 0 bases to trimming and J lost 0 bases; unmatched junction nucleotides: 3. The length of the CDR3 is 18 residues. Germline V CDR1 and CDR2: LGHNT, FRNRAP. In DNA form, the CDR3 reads TGTGCTAGTGGTTTGGTACTAGCGGGAGGCCGAGCCAAAAACATTCAGTACTTC. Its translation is CASGLVLAGGRAKNIQYF.

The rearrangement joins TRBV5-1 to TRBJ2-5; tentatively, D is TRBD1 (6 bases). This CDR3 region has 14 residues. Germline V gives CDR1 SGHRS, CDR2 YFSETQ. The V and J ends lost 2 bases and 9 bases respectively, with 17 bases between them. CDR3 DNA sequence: TGCGCCAGCAGCTTACTTAGGGAGTCAGGGGCCCAGTACTTC. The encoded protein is CASSLLRESGAQYF.

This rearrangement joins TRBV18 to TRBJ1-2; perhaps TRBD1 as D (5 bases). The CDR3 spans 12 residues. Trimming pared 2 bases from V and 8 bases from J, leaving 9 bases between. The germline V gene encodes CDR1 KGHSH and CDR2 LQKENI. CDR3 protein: CASSPGGVGYTF. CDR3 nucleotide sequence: TGTGCCAGCTCACCAGGGGGGGTCGGCTACACCTTC.

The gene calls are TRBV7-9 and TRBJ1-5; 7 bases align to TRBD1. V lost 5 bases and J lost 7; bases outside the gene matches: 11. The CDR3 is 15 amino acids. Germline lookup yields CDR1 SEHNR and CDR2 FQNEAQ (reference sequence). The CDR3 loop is CASSPGGPTGQPQHF. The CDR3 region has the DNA TGTGCCAGCAGCCCAGGGGGTCCGACAGGGCAGCCCCAGCATTTT.

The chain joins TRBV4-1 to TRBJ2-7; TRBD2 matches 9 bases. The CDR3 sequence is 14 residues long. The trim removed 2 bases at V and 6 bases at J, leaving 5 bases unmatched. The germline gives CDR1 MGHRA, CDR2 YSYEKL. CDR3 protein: CASSQRGLATEQYF. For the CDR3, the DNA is TGCGCCAGCAGCCAACGAGGACTAGCGACCGAGCAGTACTTC.

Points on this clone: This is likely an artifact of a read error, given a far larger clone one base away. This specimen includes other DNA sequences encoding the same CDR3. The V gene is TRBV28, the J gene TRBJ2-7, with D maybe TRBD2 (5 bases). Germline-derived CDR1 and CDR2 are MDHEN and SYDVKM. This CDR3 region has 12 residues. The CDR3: CASTLGGNEQYF. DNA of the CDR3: TGTGCCAGCACTTTAGGAGGAAACGAGCAGTACTTC. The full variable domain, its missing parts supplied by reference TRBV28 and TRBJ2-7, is DVKVTQSSRYLVKRTGEKVFLECVQDMDHENMFWYRQDPGLGLRLIYFSYDVKMKEKGDIPEGYSVSREKKERFSLILESASTNQTSMYLCASTLGGNEQYFGPGTRLTVT.

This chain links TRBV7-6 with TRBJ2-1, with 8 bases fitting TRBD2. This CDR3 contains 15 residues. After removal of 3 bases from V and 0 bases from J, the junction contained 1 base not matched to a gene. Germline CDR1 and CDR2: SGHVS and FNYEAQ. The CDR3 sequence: CASSFSGNSYNEQFF. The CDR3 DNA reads TGTGCCAGCAGCTTTAGCGGGAACTCCTACAATGAGCAGTTCTTC. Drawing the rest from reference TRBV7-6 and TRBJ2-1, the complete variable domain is GAGVSQSPRYKVTKRGQDVALRCDPISGHVSLYWYRQALGQGPEFLTYFNYEAQQDKSGLPNDRFSAERPEGSISTLTIQRTEQRDSAMYRCASSFSGNSYNEQFFGPGTRLTVL.

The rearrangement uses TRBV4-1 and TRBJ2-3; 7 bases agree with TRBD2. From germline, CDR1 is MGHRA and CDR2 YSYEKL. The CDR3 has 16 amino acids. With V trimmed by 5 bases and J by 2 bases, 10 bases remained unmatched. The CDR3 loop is CASSNPGRALTDTQYF. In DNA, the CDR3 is TGCGCCAGCAGCAACCCGGGGAGGGCCCTCACAGATACGCAGTATTTT.

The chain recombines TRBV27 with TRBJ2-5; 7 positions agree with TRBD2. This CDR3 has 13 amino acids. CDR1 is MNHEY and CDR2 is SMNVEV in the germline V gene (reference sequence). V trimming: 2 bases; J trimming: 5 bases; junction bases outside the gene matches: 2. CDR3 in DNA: TGTGCCAGCAGTTTACTCGGGGGGGAGACCCAGTACTTC. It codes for CASSLLGGETQYF.

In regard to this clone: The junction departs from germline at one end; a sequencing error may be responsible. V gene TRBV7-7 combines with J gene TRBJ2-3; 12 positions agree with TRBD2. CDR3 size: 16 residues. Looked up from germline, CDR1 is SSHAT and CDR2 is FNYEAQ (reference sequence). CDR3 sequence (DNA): TGTGCTAGCAGCCTTGGACTAGCGGGAACCACAGATACGCAGTATTTT. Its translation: CASSLGLAGTTDTQYF.

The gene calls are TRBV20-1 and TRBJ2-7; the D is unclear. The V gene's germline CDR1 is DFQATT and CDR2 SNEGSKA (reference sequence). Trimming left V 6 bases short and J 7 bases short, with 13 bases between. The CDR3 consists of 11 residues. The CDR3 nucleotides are TGCAGTGCCAGAAATTCGGGTGAGCAGTACTTC. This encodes CSARNSGEQYF.

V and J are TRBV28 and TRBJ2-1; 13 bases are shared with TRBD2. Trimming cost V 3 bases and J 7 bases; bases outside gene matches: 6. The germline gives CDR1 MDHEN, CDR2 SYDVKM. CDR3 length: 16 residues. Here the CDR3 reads CASSFGTSGNFNEQFF. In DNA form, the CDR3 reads TGTGCCAGCAGTTTCGGGACTAGCGGGAACTTTAATGAGCAGTTCTTC.

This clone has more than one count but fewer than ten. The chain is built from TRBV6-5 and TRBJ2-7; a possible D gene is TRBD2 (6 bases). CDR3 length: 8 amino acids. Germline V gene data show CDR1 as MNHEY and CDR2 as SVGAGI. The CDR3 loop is CGGGKQYF. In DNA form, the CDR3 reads TGTGGGGGAGGAAAGCAGTACTTC.

The CDR3, as DNA: TGTGCCAGCTCACGGACTGAACCAACTAATGAAAAACTGTTTTTT. Translation: CASSRTEPTNEKLFF. This sequence joins TRBV18 and TRBJ1-4, with unresolved D. Germline V gives CDR1 KGHSH, CDR2 LQKENI. Between the trimmed V and J ends, which lost 4 bases and 0 bases, there was a span of 9 bases. The CDR3 runs 15 residues.

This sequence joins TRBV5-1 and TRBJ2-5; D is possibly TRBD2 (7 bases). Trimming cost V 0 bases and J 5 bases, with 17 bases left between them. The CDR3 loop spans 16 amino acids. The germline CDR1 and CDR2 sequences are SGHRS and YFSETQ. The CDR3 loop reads CASSLEGGALRETQYF. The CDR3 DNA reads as TGCGCCAGCAGCTTGGAGGGGGGGGCACTTCGGGAGACCCAGTACTTC.

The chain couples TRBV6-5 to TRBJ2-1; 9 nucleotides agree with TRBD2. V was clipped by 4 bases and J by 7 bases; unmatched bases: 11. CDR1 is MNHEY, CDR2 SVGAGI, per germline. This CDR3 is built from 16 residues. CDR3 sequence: CASSSLPGAGGNEQFF. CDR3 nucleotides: TGTGCCAGCAGTTCCTTACCCGGAGCGGGAGGAAATGAGCAGTTCTTC.

CDR3 residues: CASSPGWGYTF. CDR3 coding DNA: TGTGCCAGCTCACCCGGGTGGGGCTACACCTTC. The V call is TRBV7-9, the J call TRBJ1-2; D uncertain. Germline values: CDR1 SEHNR, CDR2 FQNEAQ (reference sequence). V was trimmed by 8 bases and J by 8 bases, leaving 12 bases between them. The CDR3 extends over 11 amino acids. Complete variable domain (other parts from reference TRBV7-9 and TRBJ1-2): DTGVSQNPRHKITKRGQNVTFRCDPISEHNRLYWYRQTLGQGPEFLTYFQNEAQLEKSRLLSDRFSAERPKGSFSTLEIQRTEQGDSAMYLCASSPGWGYTFGSGTRLTVV.

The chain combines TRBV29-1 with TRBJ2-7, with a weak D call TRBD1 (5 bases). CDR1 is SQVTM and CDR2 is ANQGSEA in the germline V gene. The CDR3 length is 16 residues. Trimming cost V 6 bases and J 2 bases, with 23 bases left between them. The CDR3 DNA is TGCAGCGTAAAAGGACGTGAGACAGACGTAACCTACGAGCAGTACTTC. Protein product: CSVKGRETDVTYEQYF.

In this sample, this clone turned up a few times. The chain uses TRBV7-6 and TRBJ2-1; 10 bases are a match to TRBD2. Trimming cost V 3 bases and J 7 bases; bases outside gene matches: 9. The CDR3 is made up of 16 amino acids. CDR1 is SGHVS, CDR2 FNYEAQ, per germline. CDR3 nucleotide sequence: TGTGCCAGCAGCTTTGGGCTAGCGGGAGCAGGGAATGAGCAGTTCTTC. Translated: CASSFGLAGAGNEQFF.

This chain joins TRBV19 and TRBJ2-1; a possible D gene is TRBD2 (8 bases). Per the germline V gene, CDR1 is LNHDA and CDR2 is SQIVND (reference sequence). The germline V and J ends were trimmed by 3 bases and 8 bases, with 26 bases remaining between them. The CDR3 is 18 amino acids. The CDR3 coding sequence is TGTGCCAGTAGTATTCAGACAGGGCCGTGGCGGGAGGATCATGAGCAGTTCTTC. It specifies CASSIQTGPWREDHEQFF.

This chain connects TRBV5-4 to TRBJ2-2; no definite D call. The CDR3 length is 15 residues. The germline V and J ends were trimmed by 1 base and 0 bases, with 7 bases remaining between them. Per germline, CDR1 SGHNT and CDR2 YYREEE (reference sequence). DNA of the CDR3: TGTGCCAGCAGCTTGTTCGGAGCGAACACCGGGGAGCTGTTTTTT. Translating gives CASSLFGANTGELFF.

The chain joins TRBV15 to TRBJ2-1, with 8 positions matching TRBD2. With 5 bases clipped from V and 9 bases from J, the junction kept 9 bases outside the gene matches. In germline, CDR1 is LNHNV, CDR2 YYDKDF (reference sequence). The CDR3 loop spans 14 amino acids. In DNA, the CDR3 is TGTGCCACCAGCGACGGGAGGGCCAACGGTGAGCAGTTCTTC. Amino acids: CATSDGRANGEQFF.

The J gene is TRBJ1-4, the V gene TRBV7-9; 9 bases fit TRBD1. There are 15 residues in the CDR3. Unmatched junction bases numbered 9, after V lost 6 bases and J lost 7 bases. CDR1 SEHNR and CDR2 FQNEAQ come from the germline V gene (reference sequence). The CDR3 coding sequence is TGTGCCAGCAGAAGAGGACAGGGGAGGGGTGAAAAACTGTTTTTT. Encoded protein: CASRRGQGRGEKLFF.

The CDR3 DNA is TGTGCCAGCTTGGACAGCTTCTACAATGAGCAGTTCTTC. Translating it yields CASLDSFYNEQFF. The V call is TRBV28, the J call TRBJ2-1; D may be TRBD1 (6 bases). The germline V gene encodes CDR1 MDHEN and CDR2 SYDVKM. V shed 8 bases and J shed 3 bases, with 11 bases lying between them. The CDR3 covers 13 residues.

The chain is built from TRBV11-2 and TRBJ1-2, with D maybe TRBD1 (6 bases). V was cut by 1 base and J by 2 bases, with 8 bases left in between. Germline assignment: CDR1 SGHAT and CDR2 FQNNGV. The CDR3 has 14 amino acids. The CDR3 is CASSLGQANYGYTF. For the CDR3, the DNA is TGTGCCAGCAGCTTAGGACAGGCAAACTATGGCTACACCTTC. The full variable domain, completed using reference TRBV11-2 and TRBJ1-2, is EAGVAQSPRYKIIEKRQSVAFWCNPISGHATLYWYQQILGQGPKLLIQFQNNGVVDDSQLPKDRFSAERLKGVDSTLKIQPAKLEDSAVYLCASSLGQANYGYTFGSGTRLTVV.

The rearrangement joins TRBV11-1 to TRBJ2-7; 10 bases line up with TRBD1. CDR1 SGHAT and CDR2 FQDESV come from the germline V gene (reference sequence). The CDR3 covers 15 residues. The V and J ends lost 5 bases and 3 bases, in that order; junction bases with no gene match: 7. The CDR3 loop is CASSQGTGVFYEQYF. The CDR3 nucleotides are TGTGCCAGCAGCCAAGGGACAGGGGTATTCTACGAGCAGTACTTC.

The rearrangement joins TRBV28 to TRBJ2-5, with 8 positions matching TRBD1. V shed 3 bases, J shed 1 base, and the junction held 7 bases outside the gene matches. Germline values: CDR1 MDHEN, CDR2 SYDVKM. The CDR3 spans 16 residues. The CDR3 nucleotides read TGTGCCAGCAGTTTCCTGGACAGGGACCTCCAAGAGACCCAGTACTTC. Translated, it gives CASSFLDRDLQETQYF.

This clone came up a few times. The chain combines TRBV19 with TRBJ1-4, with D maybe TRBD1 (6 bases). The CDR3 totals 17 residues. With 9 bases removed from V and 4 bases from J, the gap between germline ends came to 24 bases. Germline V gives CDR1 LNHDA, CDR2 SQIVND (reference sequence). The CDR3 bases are TGTGCCAGCGGGACATGGGGAGTCATGACTGGTAATGAAAAACTGTTTTTT. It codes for CASGTWGVMTGNEKLFF.

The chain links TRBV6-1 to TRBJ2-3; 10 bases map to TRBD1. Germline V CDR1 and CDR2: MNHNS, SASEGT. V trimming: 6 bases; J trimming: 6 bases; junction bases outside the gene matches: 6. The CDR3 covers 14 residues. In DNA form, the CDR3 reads TGTGCCAGCAGGGGACAGGGGCCGCTTGATACGCAGTATTTT. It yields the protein CASRGQGPLDTQYF.

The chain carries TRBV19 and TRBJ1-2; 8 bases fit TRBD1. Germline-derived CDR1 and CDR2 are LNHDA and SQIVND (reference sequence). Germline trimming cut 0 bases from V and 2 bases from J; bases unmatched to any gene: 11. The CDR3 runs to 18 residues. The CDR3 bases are TGTGCCAGTAGTATAGATGCGGGGACAGGCATTTTCAACTATGGCTACACCTTC. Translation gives CASSIDAGTGIFNYGYTF.

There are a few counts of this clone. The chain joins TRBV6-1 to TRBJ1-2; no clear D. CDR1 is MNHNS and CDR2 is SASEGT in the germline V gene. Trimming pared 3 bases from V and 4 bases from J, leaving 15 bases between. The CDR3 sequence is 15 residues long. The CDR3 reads CASSEGPTKFYGYTF. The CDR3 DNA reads TGTGCCAGCAGTGAGGGTCCGACAAAATTCTATGGCTACACCTTC.